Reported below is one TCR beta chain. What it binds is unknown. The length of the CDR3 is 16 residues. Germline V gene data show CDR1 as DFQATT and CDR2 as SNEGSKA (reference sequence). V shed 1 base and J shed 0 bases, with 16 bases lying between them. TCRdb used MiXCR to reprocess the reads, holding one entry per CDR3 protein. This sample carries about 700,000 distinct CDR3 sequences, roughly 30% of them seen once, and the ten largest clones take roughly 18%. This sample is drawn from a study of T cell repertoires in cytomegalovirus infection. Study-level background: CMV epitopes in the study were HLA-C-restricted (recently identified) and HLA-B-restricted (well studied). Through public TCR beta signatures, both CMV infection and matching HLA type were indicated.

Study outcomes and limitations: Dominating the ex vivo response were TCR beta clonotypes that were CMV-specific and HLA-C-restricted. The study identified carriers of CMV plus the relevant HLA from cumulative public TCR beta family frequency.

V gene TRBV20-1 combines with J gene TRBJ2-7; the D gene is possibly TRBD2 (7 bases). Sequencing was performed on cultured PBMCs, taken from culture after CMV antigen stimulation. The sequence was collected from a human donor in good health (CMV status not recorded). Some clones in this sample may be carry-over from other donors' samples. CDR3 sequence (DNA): TGCAGTGCTAGAGGGGAGGGGACACCCCACTCCTACGAGCAGTACTTC. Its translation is CSARGEGTPHSYEQYF.